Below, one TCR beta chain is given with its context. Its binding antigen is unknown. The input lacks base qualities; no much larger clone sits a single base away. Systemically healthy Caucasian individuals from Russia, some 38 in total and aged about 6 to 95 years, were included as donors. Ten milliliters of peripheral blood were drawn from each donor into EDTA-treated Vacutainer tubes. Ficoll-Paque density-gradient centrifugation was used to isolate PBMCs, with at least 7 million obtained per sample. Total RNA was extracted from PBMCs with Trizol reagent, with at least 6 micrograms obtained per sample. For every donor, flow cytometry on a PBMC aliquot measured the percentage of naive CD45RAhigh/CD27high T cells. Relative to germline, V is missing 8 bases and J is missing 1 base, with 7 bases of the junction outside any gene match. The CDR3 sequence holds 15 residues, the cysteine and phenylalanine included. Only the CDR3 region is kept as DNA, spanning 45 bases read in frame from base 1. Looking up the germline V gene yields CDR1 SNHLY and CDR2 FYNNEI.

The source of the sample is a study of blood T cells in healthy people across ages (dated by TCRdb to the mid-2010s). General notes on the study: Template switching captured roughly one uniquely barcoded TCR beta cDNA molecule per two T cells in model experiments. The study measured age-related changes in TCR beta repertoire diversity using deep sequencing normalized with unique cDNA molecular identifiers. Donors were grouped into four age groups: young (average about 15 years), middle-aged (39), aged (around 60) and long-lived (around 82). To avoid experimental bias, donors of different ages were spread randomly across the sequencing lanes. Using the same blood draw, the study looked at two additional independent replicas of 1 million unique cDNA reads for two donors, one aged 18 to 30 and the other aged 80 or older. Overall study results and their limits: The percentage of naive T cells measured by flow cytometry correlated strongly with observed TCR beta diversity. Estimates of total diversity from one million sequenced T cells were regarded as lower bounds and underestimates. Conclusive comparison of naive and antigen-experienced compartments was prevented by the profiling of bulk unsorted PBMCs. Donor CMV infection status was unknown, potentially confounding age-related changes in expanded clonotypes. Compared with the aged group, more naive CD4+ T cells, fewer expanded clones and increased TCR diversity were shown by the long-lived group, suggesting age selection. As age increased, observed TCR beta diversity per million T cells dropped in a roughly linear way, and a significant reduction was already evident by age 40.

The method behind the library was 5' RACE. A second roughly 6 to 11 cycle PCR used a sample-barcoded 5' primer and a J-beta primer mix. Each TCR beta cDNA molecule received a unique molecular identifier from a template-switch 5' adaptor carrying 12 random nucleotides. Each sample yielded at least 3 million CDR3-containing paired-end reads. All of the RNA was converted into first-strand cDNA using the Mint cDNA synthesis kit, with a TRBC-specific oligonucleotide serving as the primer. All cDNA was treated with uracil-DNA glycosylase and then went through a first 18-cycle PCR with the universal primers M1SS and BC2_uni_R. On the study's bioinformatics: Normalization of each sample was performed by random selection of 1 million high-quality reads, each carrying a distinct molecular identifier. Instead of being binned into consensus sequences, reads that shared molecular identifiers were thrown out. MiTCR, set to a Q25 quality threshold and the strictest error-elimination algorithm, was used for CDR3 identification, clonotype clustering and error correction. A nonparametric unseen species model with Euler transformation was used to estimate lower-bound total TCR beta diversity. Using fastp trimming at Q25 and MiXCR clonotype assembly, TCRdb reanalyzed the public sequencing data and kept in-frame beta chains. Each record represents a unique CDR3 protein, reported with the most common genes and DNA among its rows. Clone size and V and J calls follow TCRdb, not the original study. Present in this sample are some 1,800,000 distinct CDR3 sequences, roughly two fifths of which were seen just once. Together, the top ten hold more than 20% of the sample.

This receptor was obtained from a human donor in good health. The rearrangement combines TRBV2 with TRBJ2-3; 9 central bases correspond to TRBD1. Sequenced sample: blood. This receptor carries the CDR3 CASPIGDRGTDTQYF. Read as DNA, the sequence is TGTGCCAGCCCCATAGGGGACAGGGGCACAGATACGCAGTATTTT. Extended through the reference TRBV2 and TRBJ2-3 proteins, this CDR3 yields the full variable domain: EPEVTQTPSHQVTQMGQEVILRCVPISNHLYFYWYRQILGQKVEFLVSFYNNEISEKSEIFDDQFSVERPDGSNFTLKIRSTKLEDSAMYFCASPIGDRGTDTQYFGPGTRLTVL.